This is a list of T cell receptor beta chains from one sample in a study of T cell repertoires in cytomegalovirus infection. These receptors lack a known antigen. TCRdb re-analysed the reads in MiXCR, keeping a single row per CDR3 protein. The repertoire includes 110,000 or so distinct CDR3 sequences, around 30% of them detected once, and around two fifths sits in the top ten. The sample consisted of CD8+ T cells from cultured PBMCs, taken from culture after CMV antigen stimulation. These receptors originate from a human donor in good health (CMV status not recorded). Some clones in this sample may be carry-over from other donors' samples. CDR3s include the opening cysteine and the closing phenylalanine or tryptophan. D genes are given only for firm matches. For some rows the clone size is stated as once, few or many, or as a class when expanded; others skip it.

j_gene: TRBJ1-2
v_gene: TRBV4-1
abundance: many
d_gene: TRBD1
CDR3aa: CASSQDQGTVAYGYTF
CDR3nt: TGCGCCAGCAGCCAAGATCAAGGGACAGTCGCCTATGGCTACACCTTC

j_gene: TRBJ1-2
v_gene: TRBV7-8
abundance: NA
d_gene: NA
CDR3aa: CASSPEYRFNYGYTF
CDR3nt: TGTGCCAGCAGCCCCGAGTATCGGTTTAACTATGGCTACACCTTC

j_gene: TRBJ1-5
v_gene: TRBV28
abundance: NA
d_gene: TRBD1
CDR3aa: CASSPEQGNQPQHF
CDR3nt: TGTGCCAGCAGTCCCGAACAGGGGAATCAGCCCCAGCATTTT

j_gene: TRBJ2-1
v_gene: TRBV6-1
abundance: NA
d_gene: NA
CDR3aa: CASSEVWTSAYNEQFF
CDR3nt: TGTGCCAGCAGTGAAGTATGGACTTCGGCGTACAATGAGCAGTTCTTC

j_gene: TRBJ1-2
v_gene: TRBV12-3/TRBV12-4
abundance: many
d_gene: NA
CDR3aa: CASSLGVGPGRGYTF
CDR3nt: TGTGCCAGCAGTTTAGGGGTGGGGCCGGGGAGAGGCTACACCTTC

j_gene: TRBJ2-3
v_gene: TRBV7-6
abundance: many
d_gene: NA
CDR3aa: CASSRGTVEWSDTQYF
CDR3nt: TGTGCCAGCAGCCGCGGGACAGTTGAGTGGTCAGATACGCAGTATTTT

j_gene: TRBJ1-1
v_gene: TRBV2
abundance: NA
d_gene: NA
CDR3aa: CASRYDYLNTEAFF
CDR3nt: TGTGCCAGCAGATACGACTATTTGAACACTGAAGCTTTCTTT

j_gene: TRBJ2-7
v_gene: TRBV28
abundance: NA
d_gene: NA
CDR3aa: CASSLEGRMSYEQYF
CDR3nt: TGTGCCAGCAGTTTAGAGGGACGGATGTCCTACGAGCAGTACTTC

j_gene: TRBJ2-2
v_gene: TRBV24-1
abundance: few
d_gene: NA
CDR3aa: CATSHTPQTGELFF
CDR3nt: TGTGCCACCAGCCACACACCCCAAACCGGGGAGCTGTTTTTT

j_gene: TRBJ2-4
v_gene: TRBV2
abundance: NA
d_gene: TRBD2
CDR3aa: CASRGSGLAKNIQYF
CDR3nt: TGTGCCAGCAGGGGTAGCGGGCTAGCCAAAAACATTCAGTACTTC

j_gene: TRBJ2-1
v_gene: TRBV5-6
abundance: NA
d_gene: TRBD1
CDR3aa: CASSSTGASSYNEQFF
CDR3nt: TGTGCCAGCAGTTCAACAGGGGCAAGCTCCTACAATGAGCAGTTCTTC

j_gene: TRBJ1-1
v_gene: TRBV14
abundance: few
d_gene: NA
CDR3aa: CASSQEGLKAFF
CDR3nt: TGTGCCAGCAGCCAAGAGGGCCTAAAAGCTTTCTTT

j_gene: TRBJ1-5
v_gene: TRBV6-1
abundance: NA
d_gene: NA
CDR3aa: CASSLAIQGTNQPQHF
CDR3nt: TGTGCCAGCAGCTTAGCTATACAGGGAACTAATCAGCCCCAGCATTTT

j_gene: TRBJ2-1
v_gene: TRBV10-3
abundance: NA
d_gene: TRBD2
CDR3aa: CAIKEAGISNEQFF
CDR3nt: TGTGCCATCAAAGAAGCGGGGATAAGTAATGAGCAGTTCTTC

j_gene: TRBJ2-1
v_gene: TRBV7-9
abundance: NA
d_gene: TRBD2
CDR3aa: CASSSGTSGGIEQFF
CDR3nt: TGTGCCAGCAGCTCGGGGACTAGCGGGGGAATTGAGCAGTTCTTC

j_gene: TRBJ1-1
v_gene: TRBV20-1
abundance: many
d_gene: NA
CDR3aa: CSARDPGMNTEAFF
CDR3nt: TGCAGTGCTAGAGATCCAGGGATGAACACTGAAGCTTTCTTT

j_gene: TRBJ1-2
v_gene: TRBV6-2/TRBV6-3
abundance: NA
d_gene: TRBD1
CDR3aa: CASASGTGVPNYGYTF
CDR3nt: TGTGCCAGCGCCTCCGGGACAGGGGTACCTAACTATGGCTACACCTTC

j_gene: TRBJ2-7
v_gene: TRBV29-1
abundance: NA
d_gene: TRBD1
CDR3aa: CSARVDREGVRYEQYF
CDR3nt: TGCAGCGCAAGGGTCGACAGGGAAGGGGTACGCTACGAGCAGTACTTC

j_gene: TRBJ1-2
v_gene: TRBV7-1
abundance: few
d_gene: TRBD1
CDR3aa: CASSAQGIGYGYTF
CDR3nt: TGTGCCAGCAGCGCACAGGGGATAGGCTATGGCTACACCTTC

j_gene: TRBJ2-3
v_gene: TRBV6-1
abundance: NA
d_gene: NA
CDR3aa: CASSEVRQVSATDTQYF
CDR3nt: TGTGCCAGCAGTGAAGTTAGACAGGTATCGGCCACAGATACGCAGTATTTT

j_gene: TRBJ2-5
v_gene: TRBV6-2/TRBV6-3
abundance: few
d_gene: NA
CDR3aa: CASSSFGTTDQTQYF
CDR3nt: TGTGCCAGCAGTTCCTTCGGGACAACCGATCAGACCCAGTACTTC

j_gene: TRBJ2-7
v_gene: TRBV27
abundance: NA
d_gene: TRBD2
CDR3aa: CASSLSPILSGGYEQYF
CDR3nt: TGTGCCAGCAGTTTATCACCAATTCTGAGCGGGGGCTACGAGCAGTACTTC

j_gene: TRBJ2-7
v_gene: TRBV7-9
abundance: NA
d_gene: NA
CDR3aa: CASNSASGNEQYF
CDR3nt: TGTGCCAGCAACTCGGCGTCGGGGAACGAGCAGTACTTC

j_gene: TRBJ2-7
v_gene: TRBV7-2
abundance: many
d_gene: NA
CDR3aa: CASSSQGGSYEQYF
CDR3nt: TGTGCCAGCAGCTCCCAGGGGGGCAGCTACGAGCAGTACTTC

j_gene: TRBJ2-7
v_gene: TRBV10-2
abundance: NA
d_gene: NA
CDR3aa: CASSVLSGKAYEQYF
CDR3nt: TGCGCCAGCAGTGTACTCTCAGGGAAGGCCTACGAGCAGTACTTC

j_gene: TRBJ2-1
v_gene: TRBV12-3/TRBV12-4
abundance: few
d_gene: NA
CDR3aa: CASSGGDRALYNEQFF
CDR3nt: TGTGCCAGCAGCGGGGGGGACAGGGCCCTCTACAATGAGCAGTTCTTC

j_gene: TRBJ1-2
v_gene: TRBV6-5
abundance: NA
d_gene: TRBD1
CDR3aa: CASSYGQGGGSTF
CDR3nt: TGTGCCAGCAGTTACGGACAGGGTGGAGGTTCTACCTTC

j_gene: TRBJ1-1
v_gene: TRBV7-9
abundance: many
d_gene: NA
CDR3aa: CASSPPLSGTEAFF
CDR3nt: TGTGCCAGCAGCCCCCCCCTGTCGGGCACTGAAGCTTTCTTT

j_gene: TRBJ1-5
v_gene: TRBV20-1
abundance: many
d_gene: NA
CDR3aa: CSARGSRERHQPQHF
CDR3nt: TGCAGTGCTAGAGGGTCCAGGGAGCGCCATCAGCCCCAGCATTTT

j_gene: TRBJ1-5
v_gene: TRBV23-1
abundance: NA
d_gene: NA
CDR3aa: CASSQSEGTGNQPQHF
CDR3nt: TGCGCCAGCAGTCAATCGGAGGGGACTGGCAATCAGCCCCAGCATTTT

j_gene: TRBJ2-5
v_gene: TRBV7-9
abundance: NA
d_gene: TRBD1
CDR3aa: CASSLAPTGEETQYF
CDR3nt: TGTGCCAGCAGCTTAGCCCCGACAGGGGAAGAGACCCAGTACTTC

j_gene: TRBJ1-1
v_gene: TRBV6-2/TRBV6-3
abundance: NA
d_gene: NA
CDR3aa: CASSQQPAIREAFF
CDR3nt: TGTGCCAGCAGCCAACAGCCGGCCATCCGAGAAGCTTTCTTT

j_gene: TRBJ2-3
v_gene: TRBV12-3/TRBV12-4
abundance: few
d_gene: TRBD1
CDR3aa: CASSAMDRTNADTQYF
CDR3nt: TGTGCCAGCAGTGCCATGGACAGGACCAACGCAGATACGCAGTATTTT

j_gene: TRBJ1-5
v_gene: TRBV7-2
abundance: many
d_gene: TRBD1
CDR3aa: CASSRHRQGSNQPQHF
CDR3nt: TGTGCCAGCAGCCGCCACCGACAGGGTAGCAATCAGCCCCAGCATTTT

j_gene: TRBJ2-7
v_gene: TRBV7-9
abundance: NA
d_gene: TRBD2
CDR3aa: CASSLETSGEIITYEQYF
CDR3nt: TGTGCCAGCAGCTTAGAGACTAGCGGGGAGATCATCACCTACGAGCAGTACTTC

j_gene: TRBJ2-7
v_gene: TRBV11-2
abundance: few
d_gene: NA
CDR3aa: CASSPLGGGSYEQYF
CDR3nt: TGTGCCAGCAGCCCTCTAGGGGGAGGCTCCTACGAGCAGTACTTC

j_gene: TRBJ1-2
v_gene: TRBV7-9
abundance: many
d_gene: TRBD1
CDR3aa: CASSSGTDYNYGYTF
CDR3nt: TGTGCCAGCAGCTCGGGGACAGATTATAACTATGGCTACACCTTC

j_gene: TRBJ2-7
v_gene: TRBV6-5
abundance: NA
d_gene: TRBD2
CDR3aa: CASSYGIAGVKNGPYEQYF
CDR3nt: TGTGCCAGCAGTTACGGGATAGCGGGGGTCAAAAACGGCCCCTACGAGCAGTACTTC

j_gene: TRBJ1-5
v_gene: TRBV25-1
abundance: few
d_gene: NA
CDR3aa: CASSPGQGVIF
CDR3nt: TGTGCCAGCAGTCCCGGTCAGGGAGTCATCTTT

j_gene: TRBJ1-1
v_gene: TRBV28
abundance: NA
d_gene: NA
CDR3aa: CASNLRQTAYTEAFF
CDR3nt: TGTGCCAGCAACCTAAGGCAGACCGCGTACACTGAAGCTTTCTTT

j_gene: TRBJ1-1
v_gene: TRBV19
abundance: NA
d_gene: NA
CDR3aa: CATAELAGGNTEAFF
CDR3nt: TGTGCCACCGCCGAACTCGCTGGCGGGAACACTGAAGCTTTCTTT

j_gene: TRBJ2-5
v_gene: TRBV7-9
abundance: NA
d_gene: NA
CDR3aa: CASSSPVALDETQYF
CDR3nt: TGTGCCAGCAGCTCCCCCGTAGCGCTAGACGAGACCCAGTACTTC

j_gene: TRBJ1-6
v_gene: TRBV4-1
abundance: few
d_gene: TRBD1
CDR3aa: CASSQTTGPNSPLHF
CDR3nt: TGCGCCAGCAGCCAAACGACAGGGCCAAATTCACCCCTCCACTTT